Presented here are 31 T cell receptor beta chains from one specimen sequenced in a study of technical replicates of blood from several donors. This table comes from immunoSEQ multiplex PCR, and its TCRdb copy is limited to in-frame clones, with some not included. Among some 77,000 clones, 85% to 95% were seen once, and the ten largest hold about 0.36%. The source material was T cells isolated from PBMCs. These receptors came from a human donor in good health.

The rearrangement joins TRBV28 to TRBJ2-3; D may be TRBD2 (6 bases). V lost 5 bases to trimming and J lost 3 bases, with 15 bases between them. This CDR3 is built from 15 residues. Germline CDR1 MDHEN, CDR2 SYDVKM. CDR3 coding DNA: TGTGCCAGCAGTCTCGAGCGGGCCGAGACAGATACGCAGTATTTT. Protein: CASSLERAETDTQYF.

The rearrangement uses TRBV10-3 and TRBJ2-2; D unclear. V lost 0 bases, J lost 4 bases, and 9 bases lay in between. The CDR3 consists of 15 residues. CDR1 is ENHRY, CDR2 SYGVKD, per germline. The DNA of the CDR3 is TGTGCCATCAGTGAGTCTGAAACTCCCACCGGGGAGCTGTTTTTT. Its protein product is CAISESETPTGELFF.

The chain is built from TRBV7-3 and TRBJ2-7; TRBD1 matches at 10 bases. The CDR3 loop spans 14 amino acids. The ends lost 8 bases at V and 0 bases at J; junction bases unmatched: 4. Looked up from germline, CDR1 is SGHTA and CDR2 is FQGTGA. The CDR3 DNA sequence: TGTGCCAGCTCGCGGACAGGGGGCTCCTACGAGCAGTACTTC. This codes for CASSRTGGSYEQYF. Filled out from reference TRBV7-3 and TRBJ2-7, the complete variable domain reads GAGVSQTPSNKVTEKGKYVELRCDPISGHTALYWYRQSLGQGPEFLIYFQGTGAADDSGLPNDRFFAVRPEGSVSTLKIQRTERGDSAVYLCASSRTGGSYEQYFGPGTRLTVT.

The chain links TRBV12-1 to TRBJ1-1; the DNA was not used to check the table's D call, TRBD1. TRBV12-1 is labeled a pseudogene. This CDR3 region has 16 residues. CDR3 sequence (DNA): TGTGCCAGCAGCTTTACAGGACAGGCTTGGAACACTGAAGCTTTCTTT. Translated: CASSFTGQAWNTEAFF.

The rearrangement links TRBV27 to TRBJ2-6, with 7 bases fitting TRBD2. Germline V gives CDR1 MNHEY, CDR2 SMNVEV (reference sequence). The CDR3 is 14 residues long. V lost 8 bases to trimming and J lost 2 bases; unmatched junction nucleotides: 3. The CDR3 protein is CASRGVPGANVLTF. CDR3 DNA: TGTGCCAGCCGGGGGGTTCCTGGGGCCAACGTCCTGACTTTC.

The chain couples TRBV28 to TRBJ1-1; D is ambiguous. Trimming removed 7 bases from V and 1 base from J, with 16 bases in between. The CDR3 runs to 15 residues. Per germline, CDR1 MDHEN and CDR2 SYDVKM. The CDR3 DNA sequence: TGTGCCAGCATCAGGCGGGCGGAGAGGAACACTGAAGCTTTCTTT. As protein: CASIRRAERNTEAFF.

The chain is built from TRBV2 and TRBJ2-7; D ambiguous. Germline assignment: CDR1 SNHLY and CDR2 FYNNEI. CDR3 length equals 11 residues. V gave up 4 bases and J gave up 6 bases, with 7 bases separating them. The DNA of the CDR3 is TGTGCCAGCAGTGTCTATAGCGAGCAGTACTTC. It yields the protein CASSVYSEQYF.

The genes are TRBV13 and TRBJ2-3; 14 bases match TRBD2. The CDR3 covers 17 residues. With 4 bases clipped from V and 3 bases from J, the junction kept 6 bases outside the gene matches. CDR1 is PRHDT, CDR2 FYEKMQ, per germline (reference sequence). CDR3 DNA sequence: TGTGCCAGCAGCTGGACTAGCGGGAGGTTAGCGACAGATACGCAGTATTTT. It specifies CASSWTSGRLATDTQYF. Together with reference TRBV13 and TRBJ2-3, the CDR3 gives the full variable domain: AAGVIQSPRHLIKEKRETATLKCYPIPRHDTVYWYQQGPGQDPQFLISFYEKMQSDKGSIPDRFSAQQFSDYHSELNMSSLELGDSALYFCASSWTSGRLATDTQYFGPGTRLTVL.

The chain carries TRBV10-1 and TRBJ2-1, with TRBD2 matching 8 bases. V lost 8 bases, J lost 6 bases, and 6 bases stayed unmatched. This CDR3 is 13 amino acids long. Germline CDR1 is WNHNN and CDR2 is SYGVQD (reference sequence). The CDR3 loop reads CASGSGGVNEQFF. The CDR3 DNA reads as TGCGCCAGCGGGTCGGGAGGGGTCAATGAGCAGTTCTTC.

The chain recombines TRBV9 with TRBJ2-1; D gene uncertain. Germline lookup yields CDR1 SGDLS and CDR2 YYNGEE. Trimming removed 3 bases from V and 0 bases from J, with 13 bases in between. This CDR3 contains 16 residues. CDR3 sequence: CASSGGSLSSYNEQFF. The CDR3 DNA follows: TGTGCCAGCAGCGGCGGTTCCCTAAGCTCCTACAATGAGCAGTTCTTC. Supplemented by reference TRBV9 and TRBJ2-1, the full variable domain reads DSGVTQTPKHLITATGQRVTLRCSPRSGDLSVYWYQQSLDQGLQFLIQYYNGEERAKGNILERFSAQQFPDLHSELNLSSLELGDSALYFCASSGGSLSSYNEQFFGPGTRLTVL.

The chain recombines TRBV10-3 with TRBJ1-2, with 9 bases that match TRBD1. From germline, CDR1 is ENHRY and CDR2 SYGVKD. The CDR3 spans 13 residues. The J segment lost 5 bases and the V segment lost 10 bases, leaving 8 bases of the junction unmatched. CDR3 bases: TGTGCCACTCCGGGACAGGGATGGTATGGCTACACCTTC. Translated: CATPGQGWYGYTF.

The gene calls are TRBV11-2 and TRBJ2-7; no definite D call. CDR1 and CDR2 from the germline V gene are SGHAT and FQNNGV. This CDR3 contains 12 residues. The V and J ends lost 5 bases and 3 bases respectively, with 8 bases between them. CDR3 in amino acids: CASSHPGYEQYF. The CDR3 region has the DNA TGTGCCAGCAGCCACCCAGGCTACGAGCAGTACTTC.

This clone has a single count. The rearrangement links TRBV4-1 to TRBJ2-2; 8 bases align to TRBD2. From germline, CDR1 is MGHRA and CDR2 YSYEKL. Trimming took 4 bases from V and 5 from J; bases not matched to a gene: 9. This CDR3 region has 16 residues. CDR3 residues: CASSRPGLGTTGELFF. The CDR3 nucleotides read TGCGCCAGCAGCCGACCGGGACTAGGTACAACCGGGGAGCTGTTTTTT.

The chain is built from TRBV14 and TRBJ2-1, with 10 positions matching TRBD1. Germline CDR1 reads SGHDN; CDR2 reads FVKESK. The CDR3 contains 15 residues. V trimming: 1 base; J trimming: 9 bases; junction bases outside the gene matches: 6. The CDR3 loop is CASSQVIRTGGEQFF. DNA of the CDR3: TGTGCCAGCAGCCAAGTTATTAGGACAGGGGGTGAGCAGTTCTTC.

J is TRBJ2-5 and V is TRBV11-3; TRBD2 matches at 10 bases. CDR1 SGHNT and CDR2 YENEEA come from the germline V gene. With V trimmed by 0 bases and J by 5 bases, 3 bases remained unmatched. This CDR3 spans 15 amino acids. Written as DNA, the CDR3 is TGTGCCAGCAGCTTAGACATAGCGGGAGGCGAGACCCAGTACTTC. This translates into CASSLDIAGGETQYF.

The chain links TRBV5-8 to TRBJ1-2, with 8 bases that match TRBD1. The V gene's germline CDR1 is SGHTS and CDR2 YDEGEE. This CDR3 has 15 residues. V dropped 4 bases and J dropped 1; count of bases not matched to a gene: 6. The DNA of the CDR3 is TGTGCCAGCAGCGTTCCAGGGGGCGATAACTATGGCTACACCTTC. As protein: CASSVPGGDNYGYTF.

The chain recombines TRBV11-3 with TRBJ2-1; 9 nucleotides match TRBD1. The CDR3 sequence is 14 residues long. Germline values: CDR1 SGHNT, CDR2 YENEEA. V lost 1 base to trimming and J lost 9 bases; unmatched junction nucleotides: 4. This chain's CDR3 is CASSLGQGVSEQFF. In nucleotides, the CDR3 is TGTGCCAGCAGCTTAGGACAGGGGGTTAGTGAGCAGTTCTTC. The full variable domain, rest sourced from reference TRBV11-3 and TRBJ2-1, is EAGVVQSPRYKIIEKKQPVAFWCNPISGHNTLYWYLQNLGQGPELLIRYENEEAVDDSQLPKDRFSAERLKGVDSTLKIQPAELGDSAVYLCASSLGQGVSEQFFGPGTRLTVL.

Here the CDR3 reads CASSEVTGAKYEQYF. Written as DNA, the CDR3 is TGCGCCAGCAGCGAGGTGACAGGGGCTAAGTACGAGCAGTACTTC. V gene TRBV5-1 combines with J gene TRBJ2-7; 8 bases match TRBD1. Germline CDR1 SGHRS, CDR2 YFSETQ. V trimming: 4 bases; J trimming: 4 bases; junction bases outside the gene matches: 10. The length of the CDR3 is 15 residues.

This clone was counted once. The chain has TRBV12-5 and TRBJ2-1, with D perhaps matching TRBD2 (6 bases). This CDR3 contains 13 residues. Per germline, CDR1 LGHNT and CDR2 FRNRAP. V lost 4 bases, J lost 6 bases, and 10 bases lay in between. The CDR3 sequence is CASGSGTRNEQFF. The CDR3 bases are TGTGCTAGTGGTTCAGGGACTCGCAATGAGCAGTTCTTC.

V gene TRBV14 combines with J gene TRBJ2-6, with D possibly being TRBD2 (5 bases). The CDR3 loop spans 17 amino acids. Trimming took 3 bases from V and 0 from J, leaving 12 bases between them. Germline-derived CDR1 and CDR2 are SGHDN and FVKESK. The CDR3 here is CASSHVIGSSGANVLTF. The CDR3 DNA sequence: TGTGCCAGCAGCCATGTAATTGGGAGCTCTGGGGCCAACGTCCTGACTTTC.

V and J are TRBV15 and TRBJ1-3, with D possibly being TRBD1 (6 bases). Per germline, CDR1 LNHNV and CDR2 YYDKDF (reference sequence). The CDR3 has 16 amino acids. V was trimmed by 2 bases and J by 2 bases, leaving 13 bases between them. The CDR3 nucleotides are TGTGCCACCAGCAGATCAGGGGAAAGAACTGGAAACACCATATATTTT. This codes for CATSRSGERTGNTIYF.

V and J are TRBV11-2 and TRBJ1-5; D uncertain. V was trimmed by 4 bases and J by 0 bases, leaving 10 bases between them. The germline CDR1 and CDR2 sequences are SGHAT and FQNNGV. This CDR3 has 15 amino acids. Written as DNA, the CDR3 is TGTGCCAGCAGCTCAGCCGGGTCTAGCAATCAGCCCCAGCATTTT. Protein: CASSSAGSSNQPQHF.

The rearrangement joins TRBV30 to TRBJ2-3, with D tentatively TRBD2 (5 bases). The CDR3 runs 15 residues. V dropped 0 bases and J dropped 4 bases, with 14 bases sitting between them. CDR1 GTSNPN and CDR2 SVGIG come from the germline V gene (reference sequence). The CDR3 is CAWSVGLGGADTQYF. CDR3 DNA sequence: TGTGCCTGGAGTGTAGGGTTAGGAGGCGCAGATACGCAGTATTTT.

The chain uses TRBV30 and TRBJ2-2; D is unclear. The CDR3 is 13 residues long. Trimming left V 1 base short and J 8 bases short, with 11 bases between. Germline values: CDR1 GTSNPN, CDR2 SVGIG (reference sequence). The CDR3 sequence: CAWSALSGGELFF. The CDR3 nucleotides are TGTGCCTGGAGTGCCCTTTCAGGAGGGGAGCTGTTTTTT. Combining the CDR3 with reference TRBV30 and TRBJ2-2 gives the whole variable domain SQTIHQWPATLVQPVGSPLSLECTVEGTSNPNLYWYRQAAGRGLQLLFYSVGIGQISSEVPQNLSASRPQDRQFILSSKKLLLSDSGFYLCAWSALSGGELFFGEGSRLTVL.

V and J are TRBV5-1 and TRBJ2-3; 14 bases align to TRBD2. CDR1 is SGHRS, CDR2 YFSETQ, per germline. The CDR3 is 15 residues long. V lost 4 bases, J lost 7 bases, and 5 bases stayed unmatched. This CDR3 reads CASSLGLAGGNTQYF. CDR3 coding DNA: TGCGCCAGCAGCCTCGGACTAGCGGGAGGAAATACGCAGTATTTT.

The genes are TRBV15 and TRBJ1-5; D unresolved. Per germline, CDR1 LNHNV and CDR2 YYDKDF (reference sequence). V shed 1 base and J shed 3 bases, with 13 bases lying between them. The CDR3 is 16 residues long. This chain's CDR3 is CATSRGFTVSNQPQHF. In DNA form, the CDR3 reads TGTGCCACCAGCAGAGGATTCACAGTGTCCAATCAGCCCCAGCATTTT.

The genes are TRBV29-1 and TRBJ2-7; a possible D gene is TRBD2 (5 bases). Germline V CDR1 and CDR2: SQVTM, ANQGSEA. The V end lost 3 bases, the J end lost 5 bases, and 14 bases lay between the germline ends. The CDR3 contains 13 residues. CDR3 residues: CSVEGASVNEQYF. CDR3 DNA: TGCAGCGTTGAGGGAGCTAGTGTCAACGAGCAGTACTTC.

The chain combines TRBV29-1 with TRBJ2-7; no clear D gene. CDR3 size: 11 residues. Germline CDR1 and CDR2: SQVTM and ANQGSEA. Deletions cut 5 bases from V and 0 bases from J, with 5 bases between. The CDR3 coding sequence is TGCAGCGTTTTTCTCTCCTACGAGCAGTACTTC. It codes for CSVFLSYEQYF.

The V call is TRBV6-1, the J call TRBJ1-1; maybe TRBD1 (5 bases). V dropped 6 bases and J dropped 5 bases, with 13 bases sitting between them. The CDR3 has 13 residues. The germline gives CDR1 MNHNS, CDR2 SASEGT. CDR3 DNA sequence: TGTGCCAGCAGCCCGGGGGGAGAGACTGAAGCTTTCTTT. Protein: CASSPGGETEAFF.

A few counts support this clone. This chain joins TRBV30 and TRBJ1-1; the match to TRBD1 covers 8 bases. The V gene's germline CDR1 is GTSNPN and CDR2 SVGIG (reference sequence). CDR3 length: 16 residues. V lost 1 base to trimming and J lost 1 base; unmatched junction nucleotides: 8. The CDR3 nucleotides read TGTGCCTGGAGTGGCACCGCCGGGACAGGGAACACTGAAGCTTTCTTT. Translated: CAWSGTAGTGNTEAFF.

The V call is TRBV11-2, the J call TRBJ2-3; possibly TRBD2 for D (5 bases). CDR1 and CDR2 from the germline V gene are SGHAT and FQNNGV. V dropped 4 bases and J dropped 4 bases, with 9 bases sitting between them. The CDR3 runs to 13 residues. CDR3 nucleotides: TGTGCCAGCAGCTGGGAGCCAGCAGATACGCAGTATTTT. This codes for CASSWEPADTQYF.